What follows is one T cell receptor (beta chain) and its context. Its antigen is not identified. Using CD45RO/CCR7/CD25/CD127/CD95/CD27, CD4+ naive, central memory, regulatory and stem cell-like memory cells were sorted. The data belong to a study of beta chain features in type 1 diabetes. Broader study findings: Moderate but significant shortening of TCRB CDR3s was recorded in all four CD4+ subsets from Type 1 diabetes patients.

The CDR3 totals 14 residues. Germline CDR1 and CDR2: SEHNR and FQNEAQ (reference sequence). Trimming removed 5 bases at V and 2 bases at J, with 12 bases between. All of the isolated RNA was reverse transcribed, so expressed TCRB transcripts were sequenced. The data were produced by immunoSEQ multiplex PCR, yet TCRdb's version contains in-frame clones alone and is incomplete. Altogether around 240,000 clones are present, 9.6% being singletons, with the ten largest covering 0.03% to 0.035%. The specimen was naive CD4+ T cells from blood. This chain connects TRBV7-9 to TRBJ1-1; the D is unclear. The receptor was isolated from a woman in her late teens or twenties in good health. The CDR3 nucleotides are TGTGCCAGCAGCCCCGGACTGAGTAACACTGAAGCTTTCTTT. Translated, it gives CASSPGLSNTEAFF.